This T cell receptor (beta chain) is from a study of blood T cell repertoires in COVID-19. The overall study: The United States, Italy and Spain supplied acute and convalescent COVID-19 samples. In each case, the material was cDNA or gDNA derived from T cells, B-cell-depleted T cells, or PBMCs.

V lost 0 bases, J lost 6 bases, and 18 bases lay in between. Germline V gene sequence: CDR1 LNHNV, CDR2 YYDKDF (reference sequence). CDR3 length: 18 amino acids. Original processing methods: Using reference gene primer amplification, nucleated cell counts were estimated. The data were produced by immunoSEQ multiplex PCR, yet TCRdb's version contains in-frame clones alone and is incomplete. V and J calls and clone size are those listed in that table; D and trimming were worked out from the DNA. This sample carries hundreds of thousands of clones, roughly 84% of them seen once, and the ten largest clones take roughly 1%. This clone was detected only once.

The clonotype originates from a woman in her 30s who had recovered from COVID-19. This sequence joins TRBV15 and TRBJ1-6, with no clear D. Material for sequencing was PBMCs or T cells enriched from blood (not recorded which). The CDR3 protein is CATSRDNESGEGNSPLHF. As DNA, the CDR3 is TGTGCCACCAGCAGAGATAACGAGTCGGGCGAGGGTAATTCACCCCTCCACTTT.